This T cell receptor (beta chain) was profiled in a study of blood T cell repertoires in COVID-19. Looking at the study overall: The samples span acute and convalescent COVID-19 from the United States, Italy and Spain. PBMCs, B-cell-depleted T cells, or T cells provided the cDNA or gDNA that made up the material.

Source study methods: Amplification of reference gene primers was used by the study to estimate nucleated cell counts. TCRdb keeps only in-frame clones here, not all; method: immunoSEQ multiplex PCR. The DNA was the basis for D and trimming; V, J and clone size are from that table. The table has 200,000 to 300,000 clones, 88% seen once. The length of the CDR3 is 16 residues. Germline assignment: CDR1 SGDLS and CDR2 YYNGEE. After removal of 4 bases from V and 0 bases from J, the junction contained 3 bases not matched to a gene. This clone was picked up one time. The rearrangement joins TRBV9 to TRBJ2-2; TRBD2 matches at 10 bases. Sequencing was performed on peripheral blood. The clonotype comes from a woman aged 25-40 years with acute or convalescent COVID-19. The CDR3 reads CASSILAGPNTGELFF. CDR3 bases: TGTGCCAGCAGCATACTAGCGGGGCCGAACACCGGGGAGCTGTTTTTT.